The clone carrying this TCR beta chain has only a few counts. Its cognate antigen is unknown. The source of the sample is a study of cytomegalovirus exposure and HLA in healthy donors. General study findings and limits: On later analysis, the bulk of CMV-associated TCR beta chains appeared to be HLA-restricted. Most of the TCR beta V segments (in an earlier analysis) were productive either about 87% or about 30% of the time. According to reports, the classifier identified cytomegalovirus status with high specificity and sensitivity. It was reported in a later analysis that an Asian-associated ancestry cluster showed fewer N-insertions than the approximately 670-donor mean.

There are 14 residues in the CDR3. The germline V and J ends were trimmed by 5 bases and 0 bases, with 11 bases remaining between them. Germline V CDR1 and CDR2: PRHDT, FYEKMQ (reference sequence). The PCR used 60 Vbeta and 13 Jbeta primers. Using immunoSEQ multiplex PCR, the repertoire was profiled, and TCRdb retains in-frame clones only, with some absent. This table has some 150,000 clones, over 75% appearing once. The sequencing input was PBMCs. The TCR comes from a woman in her thirties in good health and CMV-seronegative. The V call is TRBV13, the J call TRBJ2-7, with D unresolved. CDR3 loop: CASSLRRVSYEQYF. The CDR3 DNA is TGTGCCAGCAGCCTACGACGGGTCTCCTACGAGCAGTACTTC. Looking up the rest from reference TRBV13 and TRBJ2-7 gives the full variable domain: AAGVIQSPRHLIKEKRETATLKCYPIPRHDTVYWYQQGPGQDPQFLISFYEKMQSDKGSIPDRFSAQQFSDYHSELNMSSLELGDSALYFCASSLRRVSYEQYFGPGTRLTVT.